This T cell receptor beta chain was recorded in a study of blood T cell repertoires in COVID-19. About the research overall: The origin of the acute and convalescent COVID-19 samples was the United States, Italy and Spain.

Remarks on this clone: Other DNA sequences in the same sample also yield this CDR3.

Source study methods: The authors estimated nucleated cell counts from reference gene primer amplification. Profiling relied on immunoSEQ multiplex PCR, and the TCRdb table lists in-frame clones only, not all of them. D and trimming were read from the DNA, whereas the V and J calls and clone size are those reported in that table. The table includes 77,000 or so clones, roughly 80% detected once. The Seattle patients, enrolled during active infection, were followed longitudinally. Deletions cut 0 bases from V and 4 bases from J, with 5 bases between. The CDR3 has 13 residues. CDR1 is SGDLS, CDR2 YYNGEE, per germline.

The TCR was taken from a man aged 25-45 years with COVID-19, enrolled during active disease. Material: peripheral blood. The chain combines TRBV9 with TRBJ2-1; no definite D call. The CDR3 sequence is CASSVGQYNEQFF. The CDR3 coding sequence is TGTGCCAGCAGCGTAGGACAATACAATGAGCAGTTCTTC.